This T cell receptor beta chain derives from a study of identical twins. There are 14 residues in the CDR3. V was cut by 4 bases and J by 2 bases, with 11 bases left in between. Germline V gene lookup returns CDR1 MNHNS and CDR2 SASEGT. TCRdb ran MiXCR on the 5' RACE reads and lists one entry per CDR3 protein. Among under 250,000 distinct CDR3 sequences listed, 7.5% were seen once. Findings and limits, study-wide: Within beta out-of-frame sequences, the excess sharing observed between twins was weaker. Low generation-probability sequences were in excess among twin-shared out-of-frame alpha sequences. Cross-sectional statistical analysis was relied on for the conclusions, without the same donors being followed.

About this clonotype itself: What it recognizes is unknown.

A further study also used this sample, focusing on yellow fever vaccine responses in identical twins. According to that study: Twin vaccine T cell responses reportedly seemed partly convergent, partly personalized.

The chain is built from TRBV6-1 and TRBJ2-5; TRBD1 is a possible D gene (6 bases). Sample: memory (CD45RO+) T cells sorted from blood. The receptor was isolated from a woman aged 18 to 35 in good health. CDR3 region: CASSVSDRQETQYF. In DNA form, the CDR3 reads TGTGCCAGCAGTGTATCCGACAGGCAAGAGACCCAGTACTTC.